The subject of this entry is one T cell receptor beta chain. Its antigen remains unidentified. This sample was taken from a study of T cell clusters in autoimmune cytopenias (dated by TCRdb to the late 2010s). With regard to the full study: Healthy donor controls had a mean age of approximately 50 years and a median age of roughly 60 years, with about 55% of the roughly 45 female. The goal of the study was to determine whether autoimmune cytopenia patients have a disease-specific immune repertoire signature that could serve as a blood-based biomarker. The comparison group for autoimmune hepatitis repertoires was about 25 healthy donors matched for age and sex. A median TRB sequencing depth of roughly 47,000 reads per sample was reached, and a median of around 2,500 distinct TRB clonotypes per sample was obtained. In autoimmune cytopenia patients, peripheral blood TRB and IGH repertoires were sequenced during active disease and over treatment follow-up, together with healthy, CLL and autoimmune hepatitis controls. For primary cytopenia, the controls were about 25 age-matched healthy donors, and for secondary cytopenia, the controls were about 13 age-matched CLL patients. Results the study describes overall, beyond this receptor: TRB repertoire shifts, with less even repertoires in secondary cytopenia and CLL, mostly reflected lymphoma bias rather than autoimmunity. The T cell clusters were defined only in silico, and the functional role of the clusters still needed to be validated experimentally. In the comparison of secondary cytopenia with CLL, the cluster-lack signature was not observed, apparently because the dominant lymphoma-associated repertoire masked the signature. The GLIPH analysis suggested a lack of physiological T cell clusters in primary autoimmune cytopenia patients, since some 50 clusters were exclusive to healthy donors whereas about 17 were exclusive to patients. Healthy donors had almost three times as many exclusive TRB clusters as active autoimmune hepatitis patients, a finding consistent with an autoimmunity-wide signature.

Each sample's TRB amplification started from 250 ng of peripheral blood genomic DNA, which corresponds to approximately 36,000 genome equivalents. To amplify TRB rearrangements, a touch-down multiplex PCR protocol was run with the TRB-A and TRB-B primer pools combined in a single tube. Illumina adapters and sample indices were attached to the amplicons through two consecutive PCR reactions using Phusion HS II polymerase. Amplicons were gel-purified with the NucleoSpin Gel and PCR Clean-up kit, then quantified by Qubit and quality-checked on an Agilent 2100 Bioanalyzer. Libraries were sequenced on an Illumina MiSeq using 600-cycle, single-indexed, paired-end runs. The source study handled its data this way. Alignment and assembly of TRB reads were performed with MiXCR version 2.1.12 and the default MiXCR reference library. A clone was defined by each unique CDR3 nucleotide sequence, and analysis was restricted to productive sequences with at least two reads. Repertoire diversity was assessed by alpha-parameterized diversity profiles (alpha 0 to 5), including Shannon (alpha 1) and Simpson (alpha 2) indices, computed with an R script. The tcR package was used to compute combinatorial TRB VJ usage, which was then compared between cohorts by principal component analysis with ade4. GLIPH was used to cluster TCRbeta CDR3s in pairs of cohorts matched for age and read depth, and a Wilcoxon test was used to compare cluster frequencies. The reads were reprocessed in TCRdb, with one entry per CDR3 protein sequence and no accompanying DNA. TCRdb's processing, not the study's, gives the V and J calls here. The table for this sample records about 6,100 distinct CDR3 sequences. The ten largest clones take up approximately 6.1% of the sample.

The germline V gene sets CDR1 to SGHRS and CDR2 to YFSETQ. The CDR3 has 16 amino acids, counting the end cysteine and phenylalanine. No nucleotide data were recorded. These data were likewise used in another study, on T cell repertoires in aging, cancer and after chemotherapy. As the second paper documents: Donors spanned six age groups from 30 or younger to 70 or older, with at least three individuals per group. Control TCR repertoires from healthy donors were recorded over several months to years, and clear clonal overlap was observed across re-sampling. In total, the full dataset held about 9.5 million TCR reads. Significantly lower blood TCR diversity and higher clonality were observed in untreated patients with hematological or solid cancers than in age-matched healthy donors. Declining TCR diversity with age in healthy donors was mainly explained by loss of richness; in cancer patients, loss of evenness also contributed. In both cancer cohorts, median generation probability rose over the chemotherapy interval, which suggests that the repertoire was reconstituted through rebound thymic output. It was noted by the authors that conclusions about immunological memory after chemotherapy cannot be drawn from the repertoire data. To look at immunoaging and at how T cells reconstitute after chemotherapy, the study profiled TCR beta repertoires in peripheral blood from both healthy donors and cancer patients. Alongside around 97 healthy donors serving as a reference group, the cohort included roughly 220 cancer patients, of whom around 91 had hematological cancers and some 130 had solid cancers. MiXCR versions 2.12 and 3.0.5 were used to process the TRB sequences. The repertoire metrics were Shannon diversity, evenness, clonality (defined as one minus evenness), and alpha-parameterized diversity profiles covering alpha 0 to 5. The IGoR algorithm was used to calculate generation probabilities for clones in the paired samples taken before and after chemotherapy.

The clonotype was recovered from a human donor in good health. The rearranged chain carries TRBV5-1 and TRBJ2-3; TCRdb lists TRBD1, though no DNA is available to test this call. Sequencing was carried out using peripheral blood. CDR3 region: CASSGTGQGARDTQYF. Beyond the CDR3, the reference TRBV5-1 and TRBJ2-3 genes provide the residues; the full variable domain reads: KAGVTQTPRYLIKTRGQQVTLSCSPISGHRSVSWYQQTPGQGLQFLFEYFSETQRNKGNFPGRFSGRQFSNSRSEMNVSTLELGDSALYLCASSGTGQGARDTQYFGPGTRLTVL.